This T cell receptor (beta chain) emerged from a study of T cells after yellow fever vaccination. Whole-study findings and limits: Researchers noted that a small share of clonotypes showed up in both CD4 and CD8 compartments. Most clones from primary vaccination resurfaced after the booster (about 95% CD4, over 75% CD8). Faster peaking, at day 5 versus 15, marked a secondary response that was weaker.

CDR1 is SNHLY and CDR2 is FYNNEI in the germline V gene. CDR3 length: 13 residues. The V and J ends lost 11 bases and 2 bases, in that order; junction bases with no gene match: 7. Production of TCR cDNA was by 5'RACE template switching, which also added a universal primer site and UMIs. One entry per CDR3 protein results from TCRdb running MiXCR on the 5' RACE reads. The sample has hundreds of thousands of distinct CDR3 sequences; 20% to 25% are singletons. This clonotype was counted only a few times. Its target is unknown. Sequencing was performed on PBMCs, taken around 3 weeks after the first yellow fever vaccination. The sequence came from a man younger than 30 who received the YFV17D yellow fever vaccine. The chain is built from TRBV2 and TRBJ1-2; 8 bases are shared with TRBD1. The CDR3 DNA reads as TGTGCCGGCCGGACAGGGAGAAACTATGGCTACACCTTC. Residues: CAGRTGRNYGYTF.